This is a list of T cell receptor beta chains from one sample in a study of cytomegalovirus exposure and HLA in healthy donors. TCRdb's table, derived via immunoSEQ multiplex PCR, lists solely in-frame clones and lacks some. The data hold 300,000 to 350,000 clones, with roughly 90% observed a single time. The sequenced sample was PBMCs. These receptors all stem from a man younger than 45 in good health and CMV-seronegative. Each CDR3 is given without its conserved first and last residue. Each record gives: clone size, V gene, CDR3 length, J gene, CDR3 protein. For some rows the clone size is stated as once, few or many, or as a class when expanded; others skip it.

>.|TRBV5-1|13|TRBJ1-1
ASSSDVGRETEAF
>.|TRBV5-1|14|TRBJ2-1
ASSPAAGGFSNEQF
>.|TRBV28|14|TRBJ2-1
ASSRAGTGGLGEQF
>.|TRBV20-1|9|TRBJ2-5
SAKRQETQY
>.|TRBV6-1|11|TRBJ1-5
ASLEQGNQPQH
>.|TRBV6-4|12|TRBJ2-2
ASSELPDTGELF
>.|TRBV7-8|14|TRBJ1-5
ASSLVVEVGGRPQH
>.|TRBV4-2|14|TRBJ1-6
ASSQVPTGGNSPLH
>.|TRBV6-1|14|TRBJ2-7
ASSEYQGRTTYEQY
>.|TRBV19|13|TRBJ1-1
ASSTTGTMNTEAF
>.|TRBV27|12|TRBJ2-7
ASSLSGYGYEQY
>.|TRBV6-1|15|TRBJ2-1
ASSEGGLPSSYNEQF
>few|TRBV5-5|12|TRBJ2-7
ASSQEDNSYEQY
>.|TRBV5-6|15|TRBJ1-2
ASSLFRQGTLLYGYT
>.|TRBV18|15|TRBJ2-5
ASSPEKGLADQETQY
>.|TRBV4-2|15|TRBJ1-1
ASSQVGTGVMNTEAF
>once|TRBV2|13|TRBJ2-5
ASRLPGLLRETQY
>.|TRBV6-1|15|TRBJ1-6
ASSEAIWDRTGSPLH
>.|TRBV2|12|TRBJ2-7
ASNRDRGLHEQY
>.|TRBV19|11|TRBJ1-5
ASSWLANQPQH
>.|TRBV12-1|15|TRBJ2-3
ASSFGRTRSSTDTQY
>.|TRBV29-1|13|TRBJ2-7
SVARQGATPSEQY
>.|TRBV7-9|13|TRBJ1-2
ASSTGQGAYYGYT
>once|TRBV10-3|11|TRBJ2-7
AISGQGNHEQY
>once|TRBV7-2|13|TRBJ2-5
ASSSPAGGAETQY
>.|TRBV5-4|11|TRBJ1-1
ASSSAGVTEAF
>.|TRBV2|13|TRBJ1-5
ASSKEEGRGQPQH
>.|TRBV11-2|16|TRBJ2-1
ASSSRLAGGGQDNEQF
>.|TRBV5-1|13|TRBJ2-2
ASSEDRTNTGELF
>once|TRBV5-4|13|TRBJ2-1
ASSLAGGYSDEQF
>.|TRBV19|12|TRBJ1-2
ASIETTGGYGYT
>.|TRBV4-1|14|TRBJ2-7
ASSLNKDRGSYEQY
>.|TRBV2|12|TRBJ2-3
ASSLAGGTDTQY
>.|TRBV10-2|12|TRBJ2-7
ASSEAASSYEQY
>once|TRBV5-1|14|TRBJ2-6
ASSHTVLSGANVLT
>once|TRBV11-2|10|TRBJ1-2
ASSRGQGSVT
>.|TRBV27|12|TRBJ1-4
ASSPSRGNEKLF
>.|TRBV7-2|13|TRBJ1-2
ASSDDRGAPYGYT
>few|TRBV9|13|TRBJ1-2
ASSVGLGGGYGYT
>.|TRBV5-1|14|TRBJ2-2
ASSLPGQGNTGELF
>.|TRBV15|14|TRBJ1-5
ATSKPGQGINQPQH
>few|TRBV4-3|15|TRBJ1-4
ASSQVGQGASNEKLF
>.|TRBV6-1|11|TRBJ2-7
ASEDRVTYEQY
>.|TRBV7-9|15|TRBJ1-2
ASSPSNRGTTNYGYT
>.|TRBV27|13|TRBJ2-2
ASSFRTVNTGELF
>.|TRBV10-3|11|TRBJ1-2
AISQGFRNGYT
>few|TRBV27|10|TRBJ1-6
ASSLSTGPLH
>once|TRBV2|11|TRBJ2-7
ASKTRIGGEQY
>.|TRBV10-3|12|TRBJ2-7
AISVSTGLYEQY
>once|TRBV6-1|12|TRBJ1-6
ASSEDRGSSPLH
>.|TRBV30|13|TRBJ1-1
AWKPAGGMNTEAF
>.|TRBV27|13|TRBJ1-6
ASSRQGAHGSPLH
>.|TRBV2|14|TRBJ2-2
ASRGGQGVNTGELF
>.|TRBV6-6|10|TRBJ1-3
ASTGSGNTIY
>.|TRBV5-6|12|TRBJ1-2
ASSVQGLWYGYT
>.|TRBV30|11|TRBJ1-6
AWKGDQDPPLH
>.|TRBV19|12|TRBJ1-6
ASNHRGDNSPLH
>.|TRBV10-3|11|TRBJ1-3
AIMQGSGNTIY